Listed below are T cell receptor beta chains from one sample, sequenced in a study of glioma-infiltrating T cells. MiXCR, applied by TCRdb to the multiplex PCR reads, yields one record per CDR3 protein. The data hold about 130,000 distinct CDR3 sequences, with approximately 23% observed a single time. Sequences were obtained from glioma tissue, nonneoplastic brain tissue, or PBMCs (not recorded which). These receptors all come from a human donor with low-grade glioma or glioblastoma, undergoing nonglioma brain surgery, or in good health (not recorded which). CDR3s include the opening cysteine and the closing phenylalanine or tryptophan. D genes are given only for firm matches. Part of the rows lack a size; the others show once, few, many or a class for expanded clones.

v_gene,j_gene,abundance,d_gene,CDR3aa,CDR3nt
TRBV4-3,TRBJ2-5,many,-,CASSQDYGQETQYF,TGCGCCAGCAGCCAAGACTACGGACAAGAGACCCAGTACTTC
TRBV20-1,TRBJ2-5,once,TRBD2,CSARLAGDSETQYF,TGCAGTGCTAGACTAGCGGGAGACTCAGAGACCCAGTACTTC
TRBV20-1,TRBJ2-1,many,TRBD1,CSASGDSYNEQFF,TGCAGTGCTAGTGGGGACAGCTACAATGAGCAGTTCTTC
TRBV29-1,TRBJ1-1,many,-,CSVSGTEAFF,TGCAGCGTCTCCGGGACAGAAGCTTTCTTT
TRBV7-2,TRBJ1-1,many,-,CASSWGRTEAFF,TGTGCCAGCAGCTGGGGACGGACTGAAGCTTTCTTT
TRBV6-1,TRBJ2-1,many,TRBD2,CASTRTSGIINEQFF,TGTGCCAGCACGCGGACTAGCGGGATTATCAATGAGCAGTTCTTC
TRBV20-1,TRBJ2-3,many,TRBD2,CSARITGGQYF,TGCAGTGCTAGAATTACGGGAGGGCAGTATTTT
TRBV19,TRBJ2-1,many,TRBD2,CASSPQTSGRRDEQFF,TGTGCCAGTAGTCCCCAAACTAGCGGGAGGAGGGATGAGCAGTTCTTC
TRBV27,TRBJ1-1,many,-,CASSLIRTGYPNTEAFF,TGTGCCAGCAGTTTAATCCGAACAGGTTATCCGAACACTGAAGCTTTCTTT
TRBV12-3/TRBV12-4,TRBJ2-3,few,TRBD2,CASSPKTSGRARTDTQYF,TGTGCCAGCAGTCCCAAGACTAGCGGGAGGGCCCGCACAGATACGCAGTATTTT
TRBV14,TRBJ2-3,-,-,CASSQDSLDTQYF,TGTGCCAGCAGCCAAGACTCCCTGGATACGCAGTATTTT
TRBV20-1,TRBJ2-7,many,-,CSARDPRPRAEQYF,TGCAGTGCTAGAGATCCCCGTCCCAGAGCCGAGCAGTACTTC
TRBV20-1,TRBJ2-7,many,TRBD2,CSASQVAGGSTYEQYF,TGCAGTGCTAGTCAGGTAGCGGGAGGGTCTACCTACGAGCAGTACTTC
TRBV4-3,TRBJ2-5,many,TRBD1,CASSPGQLEGTQYF,TGCGCCAGCAGCCCGGGACAGTTAGAAGGGACCCAGTACTTC
TRBV29-1,TRBJ2-3,-,TRBD2,CSVDVHTSGRGWGLADTQYF,TGCAGCGTTGATGTTCATACTAGCGGGAGGGGCTGGGGTCTCGCAGATACGCAGTATTTT
TRBV7-9,TRBJ1-2,-,-,CASSAKQGSGYTF,TGTGCCAGCAGCGCTAAACAGGGATCCGGCTACACCTTC
TRBV10-3,TRBJ2-5,many,-,CAIRAGGGEETQYF,TGTGCCATCAGGGCAGGAGGAGGGGAAGAGACCCAGTACTTC
TRBV5-5,TRBJ2-4,-,TRBD2,CASSFTGRVDIQYF,TGTGCCAGCAGCTTCACGGGGAGGGTTGACATTCAGTACTTC
TRBV19,TRBJ2-1,many,TRBD2,CASSWGKSGSTLQFF,TGTGCCAGTAGTTGGGGGAAGAGCGGGAGTACGTTGCAGTTCTTC
TRBV29-1,TRBJ2-5,few,-,CSVDGTQYF,TGCAGCGTAGATGGGACCCAGTACTTC
TRBV11-2,TRBJ1-1,many,-,CASSLKLMGLNTEAFF,TGTGCCAGCAGCCTCAAACTGATGGGGTTGAACACTGAAGCTTTCTTT
TRBV6-1,TRBJ2-7,many,TRBD1,CASSGGTGGTEQYF,TGTGCCAGCAGTGGGGGGACAGGGGGAACCGAGCAGTACTTC
TRBV11-2,TRBJ2-5,many,-,CASSFQSVQETQYF,TGTGCCAGCAGCTTTCAATCAGTTCAAGAGACCCAGTACTTC
TRBV12-3/TRBV12-4,TRBJ2-1,many,-,CASSWGHYYNEQFF,TGTGCCAGCAGTTGGGGACACTATTACAATGAGCAGTTCTTC
TRBV27,TRBJ2-5,medium-sized,TRBD2,CASSRGLAGGETQYF,TGTGCCAGCAGTCGCGGACTAGCGGGAGGAGAGACCCAGTACTTC
TRBV7-2,TRBJ2-7,many,TRBD1,CASSSSGTAYEQYF,TGTGCCAGCAGCTCCTCCGGGACAGCCTACGAGCAGTACTTC
TRBV3-1,TRBJ2-7,-,TRBD2,CASSQGLAGVPPYEQYF,TGTGCCAGCAGCCAGGGACTAGCGGGAGTACCCCCCTACGAGCAGTACTTC
TRBV6-2/TRBV6-3,TRBJ2-7,-,-,CGSSYSTSAESSYEQYF,TGTGGCAGCAGTTACTCGACGTCAGCGGAAAGCTCCTACGAGCAGTACTTC
TRBV28,TRBJ2-5,-,-,CASSLGRELQETQYF,TGTGCCAGCAGTCTTGGCAGGGAACTCCAAGAGACCCAGTACTTC
TRBV10-3,TRBJ2-7,-,TRBD1,CAISLGQSSYEQYF,TGTGCCATCAGCCTGGGACAGTCCTCCTACGAGCAGTACTTC
TRBV5-1,TRBJ2-1,few,-,CASSFVTGTDIRLEQFF,TGCGCCAGCAGCTTTGTCACAGGGACGGATATTCGCCTTGAGCAGTTCTTC
TRBV7-2,TRBJ2-3,many,-,CASSLDRVSTDTQYF,TGTGCCAGCAGCTTAGACAGGGTGAGCACAGATACGCAGTATTTT